The following is a T cell receptor beta chain sequence with its context. The data stem from a study of T cells in localized non-small cell lung cancer. Trimming removed 2 bases at V and 4 bases at J, with 18 bases between. The CDR3 sequence is 16 residues long. Germline V CDR1 and CDR2: SGHNT, YYREEE (reference sequence). The protocol was immunoSEQ multiplex PCR, while the TCRdb copy is restricted to in-frame clones and leaves out a portion. The sample shows about 33,000 clones, just over 85% of them seen only once. The source of this sequence is a male donor at least 60 years old with stage III lung adenocarcinoma. The V call is TRBV5-4, the J call TRBJ1-1; tentatively, D is TRBD1 (6 bases). The specimen was peripheral blood, collected before any cancer treatment. The CDR3 DNA reads as TGTGCCAGCAGCTTACCCTACAGGGACGTTAGCACTGAAGCTTTCTTT. It codes for CASSLPYRDVSTEAFF.